This T cell receptor (beta chain) is drawn from a study of T cells in Graves' hyperthyroidism and ophthalmopathy. Study findings and constraints: Among thyroid clonotypes expanded above 0.001, most also appeared in blood.

What was amplified from RNA transcripts were TCR beta CDR3 regions. An initial round of RT-PCR targeting the TCR CDR3 relied on the HTBI primer set. TCRdb re-analysed the multiplex PCR reads in MiXCR, keeping a single row per CDR3 protein. This sample has over 500,000 distinct CDR3 sequences, with 15% to 20% found just once. Germline V gives CDR1 KGHSH, CDR2 LQKENI. There are 15 residues in the CDR3. Trimming stripped 4 bases from V and 6 bases from J, with 18 bases between. Individuals with ophthalmopathy presented a Clinical Activity Score of at least 3, a NOSPECS grade of at least 4 and a duration under 3 months. Patients having uncontrolled infection, another autoimmune disease, pregnancy or lactation were not included. Note on this clonotype: The antigen is not known.

The J gene is TRBJ1-2, the V gene TRBV18; possible D gene TRBD1, 5 bases. The sequenced sample was blood. The origin of this receptor is a woman in her 30s with Graves' ophthalmopathy. In DNA, the CDR3 is TGTGCCAGCTCACACGGCCTGGGGCTCCCCAATGGCTACACCTTC. It codes for CASSHGLGLPNGYTF.